This TCR beta chain was captured by sequencing in a study of radiotherapy plus CTLA-4 blockade in lung cancer. At the level of the study: Disease control was seen in approximately 31% of patients, objective responses in roughly 17%. Regarding the study as a whole: Increased serum interferon-beta after radiation also reportedly predicted response strongly. Researchers report tumor-derived TCR clones expanding in blood after radiotherapy plus ipilimumab.

Clones were sequenced by immunoSEQ multiplex PCR, and TCRdb holds only the in-frame ones, with some missing. The sample has around 72,000 clones; over 65% are singletons. V lost 5 bases and J lost 8, with 11 bases in between. The CDR3 runs 12 residues. CDR1 and CDR2 (germline): SGHKS, YYEKEE (reference sequence). Participants had chemo-refractory metastatic non-small-cell lung cancer and were treated with focal radiation plus ipilimumab CTLA-4 blockade. Comment on this clone: Its antigen is as yet unknown.

Sequences were derived from peripheral blood, sampled from a patient treated with radiotherapy plus ipilimumab. The receptor's source is a human donor with non-small cell lung cancer who had a complete response to radiotherapy plus ipilimumab. V usage is TRBV5-5 and J usage is TRBJ2-4; possible D gene TRBD1, 6 bases. CDR3 in DNA: TGTGCCAGCAGACCGGACAGCGACATTCAGTACTTC. It encodes CASRPDSDIQYF.